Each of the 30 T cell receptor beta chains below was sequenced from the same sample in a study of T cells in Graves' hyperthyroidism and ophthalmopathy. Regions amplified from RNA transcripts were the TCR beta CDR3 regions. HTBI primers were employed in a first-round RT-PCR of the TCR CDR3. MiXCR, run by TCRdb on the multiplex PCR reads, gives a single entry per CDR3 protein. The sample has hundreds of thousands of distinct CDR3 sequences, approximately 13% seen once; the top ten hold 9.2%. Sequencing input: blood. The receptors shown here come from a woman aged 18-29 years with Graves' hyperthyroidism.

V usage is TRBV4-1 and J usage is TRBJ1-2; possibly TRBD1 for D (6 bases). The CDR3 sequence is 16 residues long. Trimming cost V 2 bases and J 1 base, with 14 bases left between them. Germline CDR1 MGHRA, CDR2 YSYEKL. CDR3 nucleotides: TGCGCCAGCAGCCAACCTAAGGGGGACAATAACTATGGCTACACCTTC. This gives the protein CASSQPKGDNNYGYTF.

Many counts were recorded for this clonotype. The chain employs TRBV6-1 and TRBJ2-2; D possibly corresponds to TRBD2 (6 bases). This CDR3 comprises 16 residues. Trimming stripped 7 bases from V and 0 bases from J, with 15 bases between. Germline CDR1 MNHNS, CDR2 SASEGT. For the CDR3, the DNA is TGTGCCAGCATCCAGGGTAGCGGAACGAACACCGGGGAGCTGTTTTTT. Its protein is CASIQGSGTNTGELFF.

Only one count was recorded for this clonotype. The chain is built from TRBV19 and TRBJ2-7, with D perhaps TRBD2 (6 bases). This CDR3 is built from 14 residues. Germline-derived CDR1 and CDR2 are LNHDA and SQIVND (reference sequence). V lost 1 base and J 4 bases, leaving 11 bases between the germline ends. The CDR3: CASSIVSSGYEQYF. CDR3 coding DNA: TGTGCCAGTAGTATAGTAAGTAGCGGTTACGAGCAGTACTTC.

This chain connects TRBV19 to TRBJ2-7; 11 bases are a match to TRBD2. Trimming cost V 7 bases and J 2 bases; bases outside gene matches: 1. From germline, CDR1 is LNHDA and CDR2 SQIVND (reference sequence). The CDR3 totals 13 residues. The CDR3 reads CASKLAGAYEQYF. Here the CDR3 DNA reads TGTGCCAGTAAACTAGCGGGAGCCTACGAGCAGTACTTC. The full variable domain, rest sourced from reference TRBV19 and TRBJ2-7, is DGGITQSPKYLFRKEGQNVTLSCEQNLNHDAMYWYRQDPGQGLRLIYYSQIVNDFQKGDIAEGYSVSREKKESFPLTVTSAQKNPTAFYLCASKLAGAYEQYFGPGTRLTVT.

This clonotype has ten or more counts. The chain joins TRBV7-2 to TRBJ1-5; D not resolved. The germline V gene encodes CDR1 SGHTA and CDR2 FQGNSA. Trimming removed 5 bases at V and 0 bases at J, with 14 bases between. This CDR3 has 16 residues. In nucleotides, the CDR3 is TGTGCCAGCAGCCAAAAAGTAGGAAATAGCAATCAGCCCCAGCATTTT. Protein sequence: CASSQKVGNSNQPQHF.

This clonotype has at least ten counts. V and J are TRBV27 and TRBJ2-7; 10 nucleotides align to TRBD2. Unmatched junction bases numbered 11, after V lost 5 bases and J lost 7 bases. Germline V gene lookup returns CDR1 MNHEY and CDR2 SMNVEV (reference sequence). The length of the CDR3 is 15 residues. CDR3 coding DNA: TGTGCCAGCAGTCGCGAGGCTAGCGGGAGCGGGGAGCAGTACTTC. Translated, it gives CASSREASGSGEQYF.

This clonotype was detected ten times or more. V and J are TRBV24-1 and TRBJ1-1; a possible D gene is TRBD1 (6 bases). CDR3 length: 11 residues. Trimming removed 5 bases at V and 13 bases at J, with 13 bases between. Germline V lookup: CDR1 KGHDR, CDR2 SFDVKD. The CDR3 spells CATSAWGQVFF. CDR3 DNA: TGTGCCACCAGTGCGTGGGGGCAGGTTTTCTTT.

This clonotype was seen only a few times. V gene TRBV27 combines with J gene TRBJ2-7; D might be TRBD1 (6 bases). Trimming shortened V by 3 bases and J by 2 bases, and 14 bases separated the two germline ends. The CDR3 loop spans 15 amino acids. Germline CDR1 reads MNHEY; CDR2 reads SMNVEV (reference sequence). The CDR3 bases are TGTGCCAGCAGTTTGGGGGTCAGGGGAACCTACGAGCAGTACTTC. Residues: CASSLGVRGTYEQYF.

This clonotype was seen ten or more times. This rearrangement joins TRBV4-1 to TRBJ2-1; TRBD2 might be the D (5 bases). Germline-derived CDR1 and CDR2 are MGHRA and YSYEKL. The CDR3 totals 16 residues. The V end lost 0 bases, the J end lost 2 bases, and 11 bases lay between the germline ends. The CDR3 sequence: CASSQDPLATYNEQFF. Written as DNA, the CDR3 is TGCGCCAGCAGCCAAGATCCCCTAGCCACCTACAATGAGCAGTTCTTC.

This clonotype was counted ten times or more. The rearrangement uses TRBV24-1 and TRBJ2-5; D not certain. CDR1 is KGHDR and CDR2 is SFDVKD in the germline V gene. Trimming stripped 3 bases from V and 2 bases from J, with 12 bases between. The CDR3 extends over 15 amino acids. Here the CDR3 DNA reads TGTGCCACCAGTGATGCCACTGGTAAACAAGAGACCCAGTACTTC. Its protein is CATSDATGKQETQYF.

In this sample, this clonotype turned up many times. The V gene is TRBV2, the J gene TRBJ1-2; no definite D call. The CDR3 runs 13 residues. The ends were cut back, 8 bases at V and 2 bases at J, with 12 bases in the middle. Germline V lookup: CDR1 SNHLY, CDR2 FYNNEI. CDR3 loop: CASRWTVNYGYTF. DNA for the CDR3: TGTGCCAGCCGTTGGACCGTAAACTATGGCTACACCTTC.

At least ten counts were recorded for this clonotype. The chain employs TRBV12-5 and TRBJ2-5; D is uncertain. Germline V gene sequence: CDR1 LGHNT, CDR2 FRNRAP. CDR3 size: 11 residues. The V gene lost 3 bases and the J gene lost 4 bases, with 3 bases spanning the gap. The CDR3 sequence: CASGFGETQYF. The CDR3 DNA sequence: TGTGCTAGTGGTTTCGGAGAGACCCAGTACTTC.

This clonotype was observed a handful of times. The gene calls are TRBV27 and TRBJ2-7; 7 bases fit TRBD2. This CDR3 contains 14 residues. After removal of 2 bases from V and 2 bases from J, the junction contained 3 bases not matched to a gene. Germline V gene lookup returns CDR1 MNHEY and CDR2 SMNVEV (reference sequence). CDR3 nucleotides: TGTGCCAGCAGTTTAAGGGAGGGCACCTACGAGCAGTACTTC. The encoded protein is CASSLREGTYEQYF.

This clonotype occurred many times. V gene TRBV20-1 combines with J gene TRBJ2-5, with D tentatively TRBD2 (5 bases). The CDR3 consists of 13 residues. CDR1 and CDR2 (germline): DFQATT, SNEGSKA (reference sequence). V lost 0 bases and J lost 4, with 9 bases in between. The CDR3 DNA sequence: TGCAGTGCTAGAGATGAGGGATTAGAGACCCAGTACTTC. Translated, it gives CSARDEGLETQYF.

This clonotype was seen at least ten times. In DNA form, the CDR3 reads TGTGCCAGCAGCTTTCCCCCGGGACAGGGGCTTGGCGAGCAGTACTTC. Protein sequence: CASSFPPGQGLGEQYF. The chain has TRBV13 and TRBJ2-7; 10 bases line up with TRBD1. The CDR3 has 16 amino acids. The V and J ends lost 3 bases and 6 bases, in that order; junction bases with no gene match: 11. Germline loops: CDR1 PRHDT, CDR2 FYEKMQ (reference sequence).

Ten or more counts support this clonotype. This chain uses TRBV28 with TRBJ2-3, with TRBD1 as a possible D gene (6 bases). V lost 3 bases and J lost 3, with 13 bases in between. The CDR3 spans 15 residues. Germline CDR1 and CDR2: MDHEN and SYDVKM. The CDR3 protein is CASSFRPQGTDTQYF. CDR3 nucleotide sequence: TGTGCCAGCAGTTTCCGACCCCAGGGGACAGATACGCAGTATTTT.

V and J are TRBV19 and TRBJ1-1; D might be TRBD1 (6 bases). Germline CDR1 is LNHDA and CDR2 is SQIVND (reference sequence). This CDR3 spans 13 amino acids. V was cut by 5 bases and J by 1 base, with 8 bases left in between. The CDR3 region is CASSWDKNTEAFF. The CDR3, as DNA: TGTGCCAGTAGTTGGGACAAGAACACTGAAGCTTTCTTT.

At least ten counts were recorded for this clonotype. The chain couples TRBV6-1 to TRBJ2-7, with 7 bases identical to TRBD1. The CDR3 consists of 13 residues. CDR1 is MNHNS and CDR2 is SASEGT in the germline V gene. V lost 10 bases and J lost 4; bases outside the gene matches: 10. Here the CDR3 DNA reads TGTGCCACGACCGGGACAGCTGGATACGAGCAGTACTTC. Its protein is CATTGTAGYEQYF.

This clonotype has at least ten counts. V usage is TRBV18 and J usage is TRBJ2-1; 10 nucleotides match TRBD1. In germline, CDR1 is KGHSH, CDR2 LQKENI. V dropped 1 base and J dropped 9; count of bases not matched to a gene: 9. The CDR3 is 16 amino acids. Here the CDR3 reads CASSPQNGTGDGEQFF. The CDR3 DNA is TGTGCCAGCTCACCACAAAATGGGACAGGGGATGGTGAGCAGTTCTTC.

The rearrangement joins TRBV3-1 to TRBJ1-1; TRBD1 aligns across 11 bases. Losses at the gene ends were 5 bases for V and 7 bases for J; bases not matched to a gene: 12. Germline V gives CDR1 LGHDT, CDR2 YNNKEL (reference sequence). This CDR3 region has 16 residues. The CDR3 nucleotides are TGTGCCAGCAGCTCCACTGAATGGACAGGGGGCCTTGAAGCTTTCTTT. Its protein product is CASSSTEWTGGLEAFF.

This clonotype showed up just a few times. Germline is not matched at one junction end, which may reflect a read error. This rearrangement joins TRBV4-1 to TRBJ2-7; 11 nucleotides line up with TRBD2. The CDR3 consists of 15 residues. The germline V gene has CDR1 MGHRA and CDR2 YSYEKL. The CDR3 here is CAGSRTSGSSYEQYF. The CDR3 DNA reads TGCGCCGGCAGCCGAACTAGCGGGAGCTCCTACGAGCAGTACTTC.

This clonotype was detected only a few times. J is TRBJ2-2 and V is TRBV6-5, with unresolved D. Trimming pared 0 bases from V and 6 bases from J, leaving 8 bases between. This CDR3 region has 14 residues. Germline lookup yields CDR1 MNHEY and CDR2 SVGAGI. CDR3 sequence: CASSYSTGSGELFF. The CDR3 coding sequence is TGTGCCAGCAGTTACTCGACGGGTTCCGGGGAGCTGTTTTTT.

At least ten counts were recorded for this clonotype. CDR3 sequence (DNA): TGTGCCACCCTAGCCGGGGGGTTGGGGTCACCCCTCCACTTT. It codes for CATLAGGLGSPLHF. The chain couples TRBV28 to TRBJ1-6; D perhaps matches TRBD1 (5 bases). Germline CDR1 MDHEN, CDR2 SYDVKM. This CDR3 has 14 residues. V lost 10 bases and J lost 10, with 20 bases in between.

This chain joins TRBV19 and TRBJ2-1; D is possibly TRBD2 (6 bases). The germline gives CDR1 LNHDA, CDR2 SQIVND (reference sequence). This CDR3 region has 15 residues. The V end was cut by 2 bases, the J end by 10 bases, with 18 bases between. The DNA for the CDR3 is TGTGCCAGTAGTATATTTGGGGGGTTTGGAGAGGAGCAGTTCTTC. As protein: CASSIFGGFGEEQFF.

The CDR3: CASSTTGDRWTEAFF. DNA of the CDR3: TGTGCCAGCAGTACAACAGGGGATAGGTGGACTGAAGCTTTCTTT. The V and J genes are TRBV6-1 and TRBJ1-1, with 7 bases fitting TRBD1. Germline CDR1 and CDR2: MNHNS and SASEGT. With V trimmed by 5 bases and J by 5 bases, 11 bases remained unmatched. The CDR3 is made up of 15 amino acids.

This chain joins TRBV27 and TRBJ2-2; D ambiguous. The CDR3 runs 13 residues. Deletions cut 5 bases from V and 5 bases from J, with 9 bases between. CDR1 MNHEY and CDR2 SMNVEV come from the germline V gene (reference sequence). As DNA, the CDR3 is TGTGCCAGCAGTCCTATAATAACCGGGGAGCTGTTTTTT. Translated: CASSPIITGELFF.

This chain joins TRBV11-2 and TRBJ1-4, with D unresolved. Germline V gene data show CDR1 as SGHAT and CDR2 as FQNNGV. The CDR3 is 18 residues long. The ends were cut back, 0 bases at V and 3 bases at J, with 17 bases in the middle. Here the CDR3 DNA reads TGTGCCAGCAGCTTAGACCGGAAAATCTCAAGGGCTAATGAAAAACTGTTTTTT. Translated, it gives CASSLDRKISRANEKLFF.

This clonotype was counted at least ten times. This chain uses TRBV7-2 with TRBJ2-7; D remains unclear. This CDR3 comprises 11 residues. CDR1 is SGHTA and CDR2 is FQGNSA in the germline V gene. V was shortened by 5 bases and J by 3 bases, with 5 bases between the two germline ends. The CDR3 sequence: CASSQLYEQYF. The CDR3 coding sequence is TGTGCCAGCAGCCAACTCTACGAGCAGTACTTC.

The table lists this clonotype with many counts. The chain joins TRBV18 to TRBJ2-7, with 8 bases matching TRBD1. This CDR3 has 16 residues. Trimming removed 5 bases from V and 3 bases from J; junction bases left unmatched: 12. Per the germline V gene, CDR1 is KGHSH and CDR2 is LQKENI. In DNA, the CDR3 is TGTGCCAGCTCAACTCAGGGGGCTCTAGTGGGCTACGAGCAGTACTTC. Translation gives CASSTQGALVGYEQYF.

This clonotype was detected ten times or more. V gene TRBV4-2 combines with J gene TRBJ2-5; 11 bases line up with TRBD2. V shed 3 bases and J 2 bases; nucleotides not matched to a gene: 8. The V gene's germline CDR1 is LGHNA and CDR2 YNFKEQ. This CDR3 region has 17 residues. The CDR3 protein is CASSHSSGGTLQETQYF. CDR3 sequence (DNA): TGTGCCAGCAGCCATTCTAGCGGGGGGACACTTCAAGAGACCCAGTACTTC.